This record covers a single TCR beta chain. Sequencing used immunoSEQ multiplex PCR; TCRdb keeps in-frame clones, though not all of them. This sample yields roughly 100,000 clones, of which around three quarters are seen a single time; around 7% belongs to the top ten. The germline gives CDR1 LNHDA, CDR2 SQIVND (reference sequence). The V gene end was trimmed by 7 bases and the J gene end by 7 bases; junction bases not matched to a gene: 10. This CDR3 has 15 residues. The sample originates from a study of blood T cell repertoires in COVID-19. Study details: Sources were T cells, B-cell-depleted T cells, or PBMCs; the material itself was cDNA or gDNA.

The chain carries TRBV19 and TRBJ1-6; 7 bases are shared with TRBD1. The TCR originated in a man between 65 and 85 years old with acute or convalescent COVID-19. The sample was peripheral blood. The CDR3 protein is CASTITGTANSPLHF. The CDR3 DNA is TGTGCCAGTACCATTACGGGGACAGCCAATTCACCCCTCCACTTT.